This T cell receptor beta chain was captured by sequencing in a study of T cells in Graves' hyperthyroidism and ophthalmopathy. Many counts were recorded for this clonotype. Subjects aged 18 to 65 presented with newly diagnosed hyperthyroidism of less than 2 months' duration. V lost 7 bases, J lost 1 base, and 3 bases stayed unmatched. This CDR3 spans 15 amino acids. CDR1 is MGHRA, CDR2 YSYEKL, per germline. Amplification yielded TCR beta CDR3 regions, with RNA transcripts as the source. A first-round RT-PCR of the TCR CDR3 used the HTBI primer set. One entry per CDR3 protein results from TCRdb running MiXCR on the multiplex PCR reads. This repertoire shows approximately 400,000 distinct CDR3 sequences, about 13% found once; its top ten account for roughly 20%.

The rearrangement joins TRBV4-1 to TRBJ2-2, with TRBD2 matching 10 bases. Sequences were obtained from blood. The source of this sequence is a man aged 25-40 years with Graves' hyperthyroidism that later progressed to Graves' ophthalmopathy. The CDR3 DNA follows: TGCGCCAGCAACCTAGCGGGGGAGAACACCGGGGAGCTGTTTTTT. Translation gives CASNLAGENTGELFF.